The T cell receptor beta chain under discussion was sequenced for a study of cytomegalovirus exposure and HLA in healthy donors. In regard to this clone: The same CDR3 arises from other DNA sequences in this sample as well.

The PCR made use of 60 Vbeta and 13 Jbeta primers. Generated by immunoSEQ multiplex PCR, the TCRdb table keeps only in-frame clones and is missing some. The data contain around 21,000 clones, about 77% of them singletons. Germline V CDR1 and CDR2: KGHSH, LQKENI. The CDR3 runs to 14 residues. V dropped 6 bases and J dropped 0 bases, with 10 bases sitting between them. This TCR derives from a man between 60 and 75 years old in good health and CMV-seronegative. The source material was PBMCs. The V call is TRBV18, the J call TRBJ2-3, with unresolved D. The CDR3 DNA sequence: TGTGCCAGCTCCGCCAGAGGAAGCACAGATACGCAGTATTTT. Protein sequence: CASSARGSTDTQYF. The variable domain in full, completed from reference TRBV18 and TRBJ2-3, reads NAGVMQNPRHLVRRRGQEARLRCSPMKGHSHVYWYRQLPEEGLKFMVYLQKENIIDESGMPKERFSAEFPKEGPSILRIQQVVRGDSAAYFCASSARGSTDTQYFGPGTRLTVL.